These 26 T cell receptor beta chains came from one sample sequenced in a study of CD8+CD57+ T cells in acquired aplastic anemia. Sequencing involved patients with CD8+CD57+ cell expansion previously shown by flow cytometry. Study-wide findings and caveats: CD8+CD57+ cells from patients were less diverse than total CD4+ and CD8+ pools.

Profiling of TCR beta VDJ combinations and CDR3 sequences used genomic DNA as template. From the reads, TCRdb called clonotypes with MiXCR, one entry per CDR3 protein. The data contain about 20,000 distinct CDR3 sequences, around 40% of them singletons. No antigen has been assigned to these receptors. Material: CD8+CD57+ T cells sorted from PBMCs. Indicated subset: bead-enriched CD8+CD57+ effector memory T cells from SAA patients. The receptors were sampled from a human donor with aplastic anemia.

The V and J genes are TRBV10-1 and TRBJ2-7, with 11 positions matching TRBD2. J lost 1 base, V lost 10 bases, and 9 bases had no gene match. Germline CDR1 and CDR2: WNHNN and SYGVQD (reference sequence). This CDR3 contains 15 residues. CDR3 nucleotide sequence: TGCGCCACCCCAGGCCTAGCGGGAGGTTCCTACGAGCAGTACTTC. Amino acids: CATPGLAGGSYEQYF.

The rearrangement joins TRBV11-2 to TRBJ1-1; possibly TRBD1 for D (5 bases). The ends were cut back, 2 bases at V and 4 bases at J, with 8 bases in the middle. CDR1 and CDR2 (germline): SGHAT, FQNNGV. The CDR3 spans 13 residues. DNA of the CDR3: TGTGCCAGCAGCTTATGGGGGGGCACTGAAGCTTTCTTT. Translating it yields CASSLWGGTEAFF. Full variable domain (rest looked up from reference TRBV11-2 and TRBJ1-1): EAGVAQSPRYKIIEKRQSVAFWCNPISGHATLYWYQQILGQGPKLLIQFQNNGVVDDSQLPKDRFSAERLKGVDSTLKIQPAKLEDSAVYLCASSLWGGTEAFFGQGTRLTVV.

The CDR3 coding sequence is TGTGCCAGCCATATTACATCGAACACTGAAGCTTTCTTT. This encodes CASHITSNTEAFF. This rearrangement joins TRBV6-1 to TRBJ1-1; D ambiguous. Germline V gives CDR1 MNHNS, CDR2 SASEGT. This CDR3 region has 13 residues. The V and J ends lost 8 bases and 1 base respectively, with 11 bases between them.

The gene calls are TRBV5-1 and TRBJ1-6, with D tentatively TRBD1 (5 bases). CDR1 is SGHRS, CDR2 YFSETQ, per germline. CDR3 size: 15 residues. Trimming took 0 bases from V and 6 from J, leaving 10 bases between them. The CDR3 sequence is CASSLDRRSNSPLHF. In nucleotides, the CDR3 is TGCGCCAGCAGCTTGGACAGGAGGTCTAATTCACCCCTCCACTTT.

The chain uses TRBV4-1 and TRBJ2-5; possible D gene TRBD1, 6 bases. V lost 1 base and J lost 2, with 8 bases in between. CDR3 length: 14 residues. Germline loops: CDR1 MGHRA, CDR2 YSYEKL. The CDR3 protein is CASSQGGPQETQYF. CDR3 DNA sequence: TGCGCCAGCAGCCAAGGGGGGCCACAAGAGACCCAGTACTTC.

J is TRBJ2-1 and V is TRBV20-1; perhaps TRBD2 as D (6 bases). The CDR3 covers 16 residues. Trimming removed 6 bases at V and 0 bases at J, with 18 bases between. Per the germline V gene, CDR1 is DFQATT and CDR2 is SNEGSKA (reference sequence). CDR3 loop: CSAPVMGGVSYNEQFF. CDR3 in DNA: TGCAGTGCCCCAGTTATGGGGGGAGTCTCCTACAATGAGCAGTTCTTC.

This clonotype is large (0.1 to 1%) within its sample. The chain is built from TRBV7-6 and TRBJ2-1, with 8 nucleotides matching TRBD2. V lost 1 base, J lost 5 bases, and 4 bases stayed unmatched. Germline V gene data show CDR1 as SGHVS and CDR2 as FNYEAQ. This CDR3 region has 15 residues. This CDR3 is CASSLEAGDNNEQFF. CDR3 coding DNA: TGTGCCAGCAGCTTAGAAGCGGGAGATAACAATGAGCAGTTCTTC.

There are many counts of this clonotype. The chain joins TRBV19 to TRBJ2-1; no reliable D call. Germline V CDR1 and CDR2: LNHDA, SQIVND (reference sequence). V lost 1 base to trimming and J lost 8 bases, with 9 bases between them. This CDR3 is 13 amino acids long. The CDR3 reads CASSIASFDEQFF. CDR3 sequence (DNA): TGTGCCAGTAGTATAGCATCGTTTGATGAGCAGTTCTTC.

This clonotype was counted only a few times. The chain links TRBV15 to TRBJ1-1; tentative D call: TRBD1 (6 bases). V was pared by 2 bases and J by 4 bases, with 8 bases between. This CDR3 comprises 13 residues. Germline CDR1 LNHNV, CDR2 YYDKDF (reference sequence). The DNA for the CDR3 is TGTGCCACCAGCAGAACAGGGCCCACTGAAGCTTTCTTT. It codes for CATSRTGPTEAFF.

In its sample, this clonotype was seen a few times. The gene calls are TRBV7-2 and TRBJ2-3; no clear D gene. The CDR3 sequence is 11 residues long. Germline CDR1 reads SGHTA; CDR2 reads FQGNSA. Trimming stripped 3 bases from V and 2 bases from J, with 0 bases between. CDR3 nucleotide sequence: TGTGCCAGCAGCTTCACAGATACGCAGTATTTT. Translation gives CASSFTDTQYF.

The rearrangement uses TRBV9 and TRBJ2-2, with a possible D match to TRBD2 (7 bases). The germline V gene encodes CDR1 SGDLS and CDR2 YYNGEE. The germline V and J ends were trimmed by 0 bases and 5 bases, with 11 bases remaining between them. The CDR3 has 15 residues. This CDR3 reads CASSVGGGATGELFF. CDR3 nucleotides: TGTGCCAGCAGCGTAGGGGGGGGGGCGACCGGGGAGCTGTTTTTT.

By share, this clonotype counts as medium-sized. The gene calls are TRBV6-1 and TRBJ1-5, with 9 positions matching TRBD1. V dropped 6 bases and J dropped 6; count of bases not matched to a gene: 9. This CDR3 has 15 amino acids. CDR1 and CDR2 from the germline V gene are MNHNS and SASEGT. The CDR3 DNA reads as TGTGCCAGCAGCGATACCGGGACAGGGAGTCAGCCCCAGCATTTT. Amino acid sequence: CASSDTGTGSQPQHF.

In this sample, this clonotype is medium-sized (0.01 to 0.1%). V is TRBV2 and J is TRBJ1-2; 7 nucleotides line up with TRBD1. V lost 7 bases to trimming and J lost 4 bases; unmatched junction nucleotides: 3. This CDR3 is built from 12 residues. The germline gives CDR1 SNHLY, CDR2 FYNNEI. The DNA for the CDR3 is TGTGCCAGCATCGGGACAGCCTATGGCTACACCTTC. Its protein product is CASIGTAYGYTF. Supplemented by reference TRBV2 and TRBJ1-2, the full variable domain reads EPEVTQTPSHQVTQMGQEVILRCVPISNHLYFYWYRQILGQKVEFLVSFYNNEISEKSEIFDDQFSVERPDGSNFTLKIRSTKLEDSAMYFCASIGTAYGYTFGSGTRLTVV.

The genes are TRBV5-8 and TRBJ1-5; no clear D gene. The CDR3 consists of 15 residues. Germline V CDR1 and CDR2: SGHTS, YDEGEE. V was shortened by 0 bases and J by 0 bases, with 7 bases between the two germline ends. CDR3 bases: TGTGCCAGCAGCTTGGATGGATATAGCAATCAGCCCCAGCATTTT. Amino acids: CASSLDGYSNQPQHF.

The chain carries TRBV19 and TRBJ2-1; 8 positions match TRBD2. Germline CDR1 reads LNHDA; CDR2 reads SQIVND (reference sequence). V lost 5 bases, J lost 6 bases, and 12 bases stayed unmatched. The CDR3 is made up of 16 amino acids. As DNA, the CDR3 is TGTGCCAGTAGTCCGAGCGGGGGCGGTGTATTCAATGAGCAGTTCTTC. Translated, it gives CASSPSGGGVFNEQFF.

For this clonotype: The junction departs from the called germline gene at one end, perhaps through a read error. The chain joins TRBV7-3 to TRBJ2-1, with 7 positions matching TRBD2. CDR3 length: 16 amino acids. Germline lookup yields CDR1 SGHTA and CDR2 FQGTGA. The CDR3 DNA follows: TGTGCCACCAGCTCCCGCACGGCCAGCGGGGTACATGAGCAGCTCTTC. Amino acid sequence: CATSSRTASGVHEQLF.

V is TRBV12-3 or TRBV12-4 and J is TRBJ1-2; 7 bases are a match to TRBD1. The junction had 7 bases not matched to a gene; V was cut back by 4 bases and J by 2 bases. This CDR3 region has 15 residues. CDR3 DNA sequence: TGTGCCAGCAGTTGGGGACAGCTAGGAAACTATGGCTACACCTTC. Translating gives CASSWGQLGNYGYTF.

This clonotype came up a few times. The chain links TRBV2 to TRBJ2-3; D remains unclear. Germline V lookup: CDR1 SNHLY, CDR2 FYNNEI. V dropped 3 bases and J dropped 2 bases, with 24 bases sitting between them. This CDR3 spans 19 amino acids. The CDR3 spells CASSDTRYRTRRSTDTQYF. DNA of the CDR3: TGTGCCAGCAGTGATACCCGTTATCGGACCCGAAGATCCACAGATACGCAGTATTTT.

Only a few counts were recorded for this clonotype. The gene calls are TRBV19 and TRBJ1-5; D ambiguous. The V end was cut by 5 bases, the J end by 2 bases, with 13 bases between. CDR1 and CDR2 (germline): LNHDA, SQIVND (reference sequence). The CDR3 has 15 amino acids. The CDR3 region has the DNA TGTGCCAGTAGTCCCTGGGGTCTTGGCAATCAGCCCCAGCATTTT. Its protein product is CASSPWGLGNQPQHF.

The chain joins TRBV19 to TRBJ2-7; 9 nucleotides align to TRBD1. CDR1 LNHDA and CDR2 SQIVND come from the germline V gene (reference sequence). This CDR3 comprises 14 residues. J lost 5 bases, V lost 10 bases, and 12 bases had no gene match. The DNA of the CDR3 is TGTGCCACAGGGGAAGGGACAGGGCGTCACGAGCAGTACTTC. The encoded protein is CATGEGTGRHEQYF. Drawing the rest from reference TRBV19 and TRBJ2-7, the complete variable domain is DGGITQSPKYLFRKEGQNVTLSCEQNLNHDAMYWYRQDPGQGLRLIYYSQIVNDFQKGDIAEGYSVSREKKESFPLTVTSAQKNPTAFYLCATGEGTGRHEQYFGPGTRLTVT.

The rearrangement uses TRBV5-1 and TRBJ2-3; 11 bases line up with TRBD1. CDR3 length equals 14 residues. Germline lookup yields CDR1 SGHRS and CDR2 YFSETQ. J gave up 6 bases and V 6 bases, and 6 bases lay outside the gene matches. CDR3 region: CASNRDRGFDTQYF. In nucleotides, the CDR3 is TGCGCCAGCAACCGGGACAGGGGGTTCGATACGCAGTATTTT. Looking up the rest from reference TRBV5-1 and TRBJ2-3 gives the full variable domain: KAGVTQTPRYLIKTRGQQVTLSCSPISGHRSVSWYQQTPGQGLQFLFEYFSETQRNKGNFPGRFSGRQFSNSRSEMNVSTLELGDSALYLCASNRDRGFDTQYFGPGTRLTVL.

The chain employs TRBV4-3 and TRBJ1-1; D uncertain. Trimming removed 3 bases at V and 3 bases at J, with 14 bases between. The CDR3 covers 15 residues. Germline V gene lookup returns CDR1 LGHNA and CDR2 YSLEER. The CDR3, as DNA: TGCGCCAGCAGCCATTGGACGTCTCAGGACACTGAAGCTTTCTTT. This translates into CASSHWTSQDTEAFF.

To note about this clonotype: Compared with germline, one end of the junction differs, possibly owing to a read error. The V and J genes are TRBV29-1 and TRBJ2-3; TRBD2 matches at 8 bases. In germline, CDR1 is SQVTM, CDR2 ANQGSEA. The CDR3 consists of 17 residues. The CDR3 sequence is CRVVGGGRGGYEDTQYF. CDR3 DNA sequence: TGCCGCGTTGTGGGGGGGGGTCGGGGGGGCTATGAGGATACGCAGTATTTT.

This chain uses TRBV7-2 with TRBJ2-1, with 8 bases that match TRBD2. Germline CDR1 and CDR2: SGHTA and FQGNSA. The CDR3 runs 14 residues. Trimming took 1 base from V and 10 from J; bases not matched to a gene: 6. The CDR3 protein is CASSLGPAGVEQFF. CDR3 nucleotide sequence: TGTGCCAGCAGCTTAGGTCCAGCGGGAGTCGAGCAGTTCTTC.

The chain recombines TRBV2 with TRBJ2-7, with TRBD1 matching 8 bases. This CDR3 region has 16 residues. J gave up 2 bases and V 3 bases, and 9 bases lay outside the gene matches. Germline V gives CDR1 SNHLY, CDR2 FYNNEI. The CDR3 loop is CASSDQGTGAPYEQYF. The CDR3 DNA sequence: TGTGCCAGCAGTGACCAAGGGACAGGAGCCCCCTACGAGCAGTACTTC.

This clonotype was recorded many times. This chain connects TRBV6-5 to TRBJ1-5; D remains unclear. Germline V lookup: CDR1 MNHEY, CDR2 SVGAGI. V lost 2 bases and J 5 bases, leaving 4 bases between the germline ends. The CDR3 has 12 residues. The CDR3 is CASSYGDQPQHF. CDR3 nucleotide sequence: TGTGCCAGCAGTTACGGGGATCAGCCCCAGCATTTT.